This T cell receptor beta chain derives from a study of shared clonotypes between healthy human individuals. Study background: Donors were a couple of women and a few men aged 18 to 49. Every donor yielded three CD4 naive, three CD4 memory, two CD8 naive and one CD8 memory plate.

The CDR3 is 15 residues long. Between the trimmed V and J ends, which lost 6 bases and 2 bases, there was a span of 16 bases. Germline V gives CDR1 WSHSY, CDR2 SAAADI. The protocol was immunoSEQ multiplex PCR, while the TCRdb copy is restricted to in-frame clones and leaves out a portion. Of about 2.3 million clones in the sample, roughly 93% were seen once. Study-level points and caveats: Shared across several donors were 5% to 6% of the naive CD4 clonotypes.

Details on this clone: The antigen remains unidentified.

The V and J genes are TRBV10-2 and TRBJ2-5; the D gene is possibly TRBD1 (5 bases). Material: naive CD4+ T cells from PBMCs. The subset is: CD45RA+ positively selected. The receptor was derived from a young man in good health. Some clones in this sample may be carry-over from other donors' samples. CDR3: CASSPIPTVQETQYF. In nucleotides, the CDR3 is TGCGCCAGCAGCCCAATACCGACAGTACAAGAGACCCAGTACTTC.